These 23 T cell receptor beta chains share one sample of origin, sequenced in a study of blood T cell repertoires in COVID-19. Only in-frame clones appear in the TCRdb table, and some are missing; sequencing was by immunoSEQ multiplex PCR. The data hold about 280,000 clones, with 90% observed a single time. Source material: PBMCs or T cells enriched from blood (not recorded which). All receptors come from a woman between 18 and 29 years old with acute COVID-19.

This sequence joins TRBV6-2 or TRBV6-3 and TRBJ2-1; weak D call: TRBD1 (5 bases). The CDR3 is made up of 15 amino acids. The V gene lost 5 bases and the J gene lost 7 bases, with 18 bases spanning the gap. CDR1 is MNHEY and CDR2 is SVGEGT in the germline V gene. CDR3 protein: CASSHPAGSWNEQFF. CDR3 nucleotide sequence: TGTGCCAGCAGTCACCCAGCAGGGTCCTGGAATGAGCAGTTCTTC.

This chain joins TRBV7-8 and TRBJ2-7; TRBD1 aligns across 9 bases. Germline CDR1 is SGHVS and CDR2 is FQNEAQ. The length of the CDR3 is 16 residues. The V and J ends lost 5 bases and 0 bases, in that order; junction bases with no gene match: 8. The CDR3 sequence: CASSPNRGLLSYEQYF. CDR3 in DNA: TGTGCCAGCAGCCCAAACAGGGGGCTTCTCTCCTACGAGCAGTACTTC.

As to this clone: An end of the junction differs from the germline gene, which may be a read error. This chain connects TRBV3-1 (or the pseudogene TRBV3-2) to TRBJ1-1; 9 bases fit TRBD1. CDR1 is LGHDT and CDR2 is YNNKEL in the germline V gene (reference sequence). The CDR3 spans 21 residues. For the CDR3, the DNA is TGTGCCAGCAGCCAAGGGCCGGGACAGGGCCAAACATCCCTTAGGAACGCTGAAGCTTTCTTT. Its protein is CASSQGPGQGQTSLRNAEAFF.

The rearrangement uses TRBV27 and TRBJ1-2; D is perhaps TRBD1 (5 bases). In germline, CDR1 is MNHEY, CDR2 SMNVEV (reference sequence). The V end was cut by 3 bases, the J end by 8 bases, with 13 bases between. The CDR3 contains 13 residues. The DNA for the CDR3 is TGTGCCAGCAGTTTGGCGCAGGGAGGAGGCTACACCTTC. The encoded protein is CASSLAQGGGYTF.

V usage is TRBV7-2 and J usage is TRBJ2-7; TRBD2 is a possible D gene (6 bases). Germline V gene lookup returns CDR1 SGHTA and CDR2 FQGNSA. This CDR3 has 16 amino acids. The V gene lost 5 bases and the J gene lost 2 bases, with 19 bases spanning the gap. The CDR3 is CASSARDSPIAYEQYF. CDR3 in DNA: TGTGCCAGCAGCGCGAGGGACTCCCCGATTGCCTACGAGCAGTACTTC. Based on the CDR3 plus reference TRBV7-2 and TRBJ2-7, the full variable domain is GAGVSQSPSNKVTEKGKDVELRCDPISGHTALYWYRQSLGQGLEFLIYFQGNSAPDKSGLPSDRFSAERTGGSVSTLTIQRTQQEDSAVYLCASSARDSPIAYEQYFGPGTRLTVT.

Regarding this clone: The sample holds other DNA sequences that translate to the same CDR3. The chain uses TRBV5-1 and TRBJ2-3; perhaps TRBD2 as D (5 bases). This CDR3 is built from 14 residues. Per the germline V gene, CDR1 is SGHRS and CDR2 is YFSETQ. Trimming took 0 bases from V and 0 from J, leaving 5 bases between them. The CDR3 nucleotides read TGCGCCAGCAGCTTGGGGACTAGCACAGATACGCAGTATTTT. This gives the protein CASSLGTSTDTQYF.

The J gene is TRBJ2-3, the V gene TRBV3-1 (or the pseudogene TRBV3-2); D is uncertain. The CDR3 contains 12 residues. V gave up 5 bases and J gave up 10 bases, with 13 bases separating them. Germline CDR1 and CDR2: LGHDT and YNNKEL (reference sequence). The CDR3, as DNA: TGTGCCAGCAGCTCCCGAGGTTGGCCGCAGTATTTT. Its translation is CASSSRGWPQYF.

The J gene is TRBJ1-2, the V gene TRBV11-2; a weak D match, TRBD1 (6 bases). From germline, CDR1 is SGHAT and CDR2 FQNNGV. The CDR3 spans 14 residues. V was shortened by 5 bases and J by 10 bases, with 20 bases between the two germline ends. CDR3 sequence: CASSQKKDRLNYTF. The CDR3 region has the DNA TGTGCCAGCAGCCAAAAAAAGGACAGACTCAACTACACCTTC.

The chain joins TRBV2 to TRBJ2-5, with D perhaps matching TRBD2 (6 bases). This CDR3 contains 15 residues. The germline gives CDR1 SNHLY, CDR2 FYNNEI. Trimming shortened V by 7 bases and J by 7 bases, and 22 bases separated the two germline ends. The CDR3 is CASIWTGADSGTQYF. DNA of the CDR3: TGTGCCAGCATCTGGACGGGAGCGGATTCAGGGACCCAGTACTTC.

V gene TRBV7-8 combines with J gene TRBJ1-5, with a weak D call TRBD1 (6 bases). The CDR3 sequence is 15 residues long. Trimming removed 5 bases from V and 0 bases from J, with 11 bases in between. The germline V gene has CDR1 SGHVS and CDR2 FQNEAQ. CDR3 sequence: CASSLTGNSNQPQHF. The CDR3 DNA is TGTGCCAGCAGCCTTACAGGGAATAGCAATCAGCCCCAGCATTTT.

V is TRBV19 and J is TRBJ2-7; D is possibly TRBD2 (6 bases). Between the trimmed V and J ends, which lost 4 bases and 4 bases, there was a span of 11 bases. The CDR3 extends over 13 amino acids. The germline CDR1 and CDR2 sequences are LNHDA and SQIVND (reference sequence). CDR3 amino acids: CASSSGTLYEQYF. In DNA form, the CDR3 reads TGTGCCAGTAGTAGCGGGACCCTTTACGAGCAGTACTTC.

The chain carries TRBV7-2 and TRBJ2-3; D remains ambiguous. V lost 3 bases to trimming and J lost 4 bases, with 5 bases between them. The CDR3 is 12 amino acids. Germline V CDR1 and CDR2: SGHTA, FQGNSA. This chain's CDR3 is CASSFFSDTQYF. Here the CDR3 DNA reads TGTGCCAGCAGCTTCTTTTCAGATACGCAGTATTTT.

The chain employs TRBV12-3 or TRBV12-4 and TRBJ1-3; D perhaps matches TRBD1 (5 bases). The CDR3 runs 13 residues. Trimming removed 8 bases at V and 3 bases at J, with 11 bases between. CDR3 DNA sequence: TGTGCCAGCGCTAGGGGCAATGGAAACACCATATATTTT. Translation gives CASARGNGNTIYF.

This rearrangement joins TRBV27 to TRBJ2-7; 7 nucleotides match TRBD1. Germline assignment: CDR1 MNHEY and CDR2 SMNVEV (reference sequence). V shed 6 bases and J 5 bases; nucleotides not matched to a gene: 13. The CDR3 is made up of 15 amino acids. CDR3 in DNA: TGTGCCAGCAGGCGAACAGGGGAACCGAGCAACGAGCAGTACTTC. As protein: CASRRTGEPSNEQYF.

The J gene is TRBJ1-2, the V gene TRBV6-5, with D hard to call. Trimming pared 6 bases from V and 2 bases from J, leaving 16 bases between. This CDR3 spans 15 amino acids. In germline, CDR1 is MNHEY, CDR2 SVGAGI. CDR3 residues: CASRSNSSPNYGYTF. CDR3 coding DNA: TGTGCCAGCAGATCCAACAGTTCCCCAAACTATGGCTACACCTTC.

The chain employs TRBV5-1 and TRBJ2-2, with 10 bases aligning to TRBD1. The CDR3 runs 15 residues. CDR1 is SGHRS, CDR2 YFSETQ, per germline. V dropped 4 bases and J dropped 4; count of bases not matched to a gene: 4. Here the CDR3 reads CASSPWTGGTGELFF. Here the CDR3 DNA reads TGCGCCAGCAGCCCCTGGACAGGGGGCACCGGGGAGCTGTTTTTT. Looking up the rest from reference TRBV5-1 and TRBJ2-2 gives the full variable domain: KAGVTQTPRYLIKTRGQQVTLSCSPISGHRSVSWYQQTPGQGLQFLFEYFSETQRNKGNFPGRFSGRQFSNSRSEMNVSTLELGDSALYLCASSPWTGGTGELFFGEGSRLTVL.

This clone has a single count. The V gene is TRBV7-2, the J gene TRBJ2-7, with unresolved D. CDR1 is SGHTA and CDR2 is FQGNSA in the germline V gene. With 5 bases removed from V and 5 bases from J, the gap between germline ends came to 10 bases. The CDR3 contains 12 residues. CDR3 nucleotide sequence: TGTGCCAGCAGCGCCCGAGGTCACGAGCAGTACTTC. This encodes CASSARGHEQYF.

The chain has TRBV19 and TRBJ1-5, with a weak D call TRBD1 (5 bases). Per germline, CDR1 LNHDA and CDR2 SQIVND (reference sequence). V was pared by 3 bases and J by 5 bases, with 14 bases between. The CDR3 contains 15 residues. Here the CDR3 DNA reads TGTGCCAGTAGTATGGGCAGATCGGGGGATCAGCCCCAGCATTTT. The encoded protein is CASSMGRSGDQPQHF.

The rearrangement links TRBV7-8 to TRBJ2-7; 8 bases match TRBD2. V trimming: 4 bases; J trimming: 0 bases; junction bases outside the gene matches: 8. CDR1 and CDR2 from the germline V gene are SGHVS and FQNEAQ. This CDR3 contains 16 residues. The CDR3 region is CASSSGGQGNSYEQYF. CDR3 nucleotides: TGTGCCAGCAGCTCGGGGGGGCAAGGAAACTCCTACGAGCAGTACTTC.

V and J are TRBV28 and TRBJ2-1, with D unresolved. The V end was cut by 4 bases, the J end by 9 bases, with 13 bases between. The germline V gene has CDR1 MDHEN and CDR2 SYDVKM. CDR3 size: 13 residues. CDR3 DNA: TGTGCCAGCAGTTCGTATCTGGAGACTGAGCAGTTCTTC. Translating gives CASSSYLETEQFF.

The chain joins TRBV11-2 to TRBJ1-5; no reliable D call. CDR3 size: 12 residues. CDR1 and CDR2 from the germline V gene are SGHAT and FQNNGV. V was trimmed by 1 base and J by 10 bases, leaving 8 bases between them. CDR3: CASSLGGRPQHF. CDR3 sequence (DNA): TGTGCCAGCAGCTTAGGCGGTCGTCCCCAGCATTTT. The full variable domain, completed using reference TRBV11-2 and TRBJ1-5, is EAGVAQSPRYKIIEKRQSVAFWCNPISGHATLYWYQQILGQGPKLLIQFQNNGVVDDSQLPKDRFSAERLKGVDSTLKIQPAKLEDSAVYLCASSLGGRPQHFGDGTRLSIL.

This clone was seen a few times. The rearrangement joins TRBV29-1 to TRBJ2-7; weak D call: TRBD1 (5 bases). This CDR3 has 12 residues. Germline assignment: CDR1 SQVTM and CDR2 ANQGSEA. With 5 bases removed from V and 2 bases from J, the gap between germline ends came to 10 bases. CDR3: CSVTTDAYEQYF. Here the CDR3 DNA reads TGCAGCGTTACGACAGACGCCTACGAGCAGTACTTC.

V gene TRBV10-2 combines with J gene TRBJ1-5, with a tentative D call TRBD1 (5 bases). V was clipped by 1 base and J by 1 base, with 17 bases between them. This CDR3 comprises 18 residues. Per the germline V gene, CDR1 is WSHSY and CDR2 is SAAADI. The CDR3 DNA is TGCGCCAGCAGTGAGTTGGGCAGGGCGGGAGTGAGCAATCAGCCCCAGCATTTT. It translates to CASSELGRAGVSNQPQHF.